Listed here are 12 T cell receptor beta chains from one sample, sequenced in a study of T cell repertoires in cytomegalovirus infection (dated by TCRdb to the late 2010s). Sequencing relied on an Illumina HiSeq 1500. The public reads were reprocessed in TCRdb via fastp at Q25 and MiXCR, keeping in-frame beta chains. Each entry merges the rows of one CDR3 protein and shows their most common DNA and genes. The sample table records around 450,000 distinct CDR3 sequences; around 11% of these occur just once. Together, the top ten hold about 10% of the sample. Sequenced material: PBMCs. These receptors all come from a human donor in good health (CMV status not recorded). Some clones in this sample may be carry-over from other donors' samples.

This clonotype was observed a single time. The rearrangement uses TRBV5-1 and TRBJ2-7; perhaps TRBD1 as D (6 bases). The CDR3 is made up of 14 amino acids. Germline V gives CDR1 SGHRS, CDR2 YFSETQ. V was clipped by 3 bases and J by 3 bases, with 13 bases between them. CDR3 nucleotides: TGCGCCAGCAGCTCAGGGGACACCCACTACGAGCAGTACTTC. The encoded protein is CASSSGDTHYEQYF.

This clonotype was observed many times. A read error may account for a junction end that differs from germline. The CDR3 region has the DNA TGTGCCAGCAGCCTAGCTGAGGGCCAGATTATCAAAAACATTCAGTACTTC. This gives the protein CASSLAEGQIIKNIQYF. The rearrangement joins TRBV7-2 to TRBJ2-4; possible D gene TRBD2, 5 bases. The CDR3 contains 17 residues. Germline CDR1 reads SGHTA; CDR2 reads FQGNSA.

V and J are TRBV20-1 and TRBJ2-2; D is unclear. CDR1 DFQATT and CDR2 SNEGSKA come from the germline V gene (reference sequence). The CDR3 extends over 15 amino acids. Between the trimmed V and J ends, which lost 3 bases and 0 bases, there was a span of 11 bases. The CDR3 here is CSASESFANTGELFF. In nucleotides, the CDR3 is TGCAGTGCTAGCGAGTCATTCGCGAACACCGGGGAGCTGTTTTTT.

V is TRBV15 and J is TRBJ2-7, with D maybe TRBD2 (6 bases). This CDR3 has 15 residues. The V end lost 5 bases, the J end lost 7 bases, and 21 bases lay between the germline ends. Germline loops: CDR1 LNHNV, CDR2 YYDKDF (reference sequence). CDR3 coding DNA: TGTGCCACCAGCGTTTGGGACCGATCCGCGGGGGAGCAGTACTTC. It specifies CATSVWDRSAGEQYF.

This clonotype occurred a few times. The rearrangement uses TRBV6-1 and TRBJ2-1; 9 bases line up with TRBD2. Trimming removed 6 bases from V and 7 bases from J; junction bases left unmatched: 7. The length of the CDR3 is 14 residues. Germline-derived CDR1 and CDR2 are MNHNS and SASEGT. In DNA, the CDR3 is TGTGCCAGCAGGGTAGCGGGGGCGGGGAATGAGCAGTTCTTC. Encoded protein: CASRVAGAGNEQFF.

Ten or more counts support this clonotype. The V and J genes are TRBV12-5 and TRBJ1-2; D gene ambiguous. This CDR3 has 12 amino acids. Between the trimmed V and J ends, which lost 6 bases and 8 bases, there was a span of 13 bases. Germline values: CDR1 LGHNT, CDR2 FRNRAP. The CDR3 is CASGLGGRGYTF. The CDR3 DNA is TGTGCTAGTGGACTCGGTGGGAGAGGCTACACCTTC.

This clonotype showed up many times. The chain recombines TRBV5-1 with TRBJ2-1; TRBD2 is a possible D gene (6 bases). The CDR3 extends over 14 amino acids. Germline values: CDR1 SGHRS, CDR2 YFSETQ. V lost 3 bases, J lost 0 bases, and 7 bases lay in between. CDR3 bases: TGCGCCAGCAGCTGGGACTTCTCCTACAATGAGCAGTTCTTC. As protein: CASSWDFSYNEQFF. Full variable domain (missing parts from reference TRBV5-1 and TRBJ2-1): KAGVTQTPRYLIKTRGQQVTLSCSPISGHRSVSWYQQTPGQGLQFLFEYFSETQRNKGNFPGRFSGRQFSNSRSEMNVSTLELGDSALYLCASSWDFSYNEQFFGPGTRLTVL.

This clonotype was observed many times. The CDR3 protein is CASSQGANQPQHF. The CDR3 region has the DNA TGTGCCAGCAGCCAAGGAGCAAATCAGCCCCAGCATTTT. This chain joins TRBV7-2 and TRBJ1-5; no definite D call. This CDR3 is built from 13 residues. Germline CDR1 is SGHTA and CDR2 is FQGNSA. V lost 5 bases and J 4 bases, leaving 9 bases between the germline ends.

Comments on this clonotype: This may be a read error: a much more frequent sequence differs by one nucleotide. V is TRBV6-5 and J is TRBJ1-2, with 7 bases matching TRBD1. The CDR3 spans 13 residues. Germline V CDR1 and CDR2: MNHEY, SVGAGI. CDR3 sequence reads: CASGYGEGARYTF. The CDR3 nucleotides are TGTGCCAGCGGTTACGGGGAGGGGGCTCGGTACACCTTC.

This clonotype has ten or more counts. The chain has TRBV7-2 and TRBJ1-1; D gene unclear. The CDR3 contains 13 residues. The germline V gene has CDR1 SGHTA and CDR2 FQGNSA. V lost 4 bases and J lost 1, with 7 bases in between. The CDR3 DNA is TGTGCCAGCAGCTGGAAGGCGAACACTGAAGCTTTCTTT. Translation: CASSWKANTEAFF.

This clonotype was seen many times. The rearrangement uses TRBV7-8 and TRBJ1-2; D is possibly TRBD1 (5 bases). Deletions cut 5 bases from V and 5 bases from J, with 15 bases between. Germline V gene lookup returns CDR1 SGHVS and CDR2 FQNEAQ. The CDR3 loop spans 14 amino acids. The CDR3 coding sequence is TGTGCCAGCAGCGATGGGGCTTATGGATATGGCTACACCTTC. This sequence encodes CASSDGAYGYGYTF.

Turning to this clonotype: Just one base apart from a much larger clone, this may be a read error. This sequence joins TRBV11-3 and TRBJ2-1, with 12 bases matching TRBD2. The J segment lost 6 bases and the V segment lost 10 bases, leaving 7 bases of the junction unmatched. This CDR3 contains 14 residues. Germline values: CDR1 SGHNT, CDR2 YENEEA. The CDR3 nucleotides read TGTGCCAACAGTTCGGGACTAGCGGGCAATGAGCAGTTCTTC. This sequence encodes CANSSGLAGNEQFF.